This TCR beta chain emerged from a study of T-cell memory formation after mild COVID-19. From the 5' RACE reads, TCRdb called clonotypes with MiXCR, one entry per CDR3 protein. The sample shows nearly 350,000 distinct CDR3 sequences, 10% to 15% of them seen only once. This clonotype was seen a handful of times. The CDR3 totals 15 residues. V lost 4 bases to trimming and J lost 8 bases; unmatched junction nucleotides: 9. Germline V gene sequence: CDR1 KGHDR, CDR2 SFDVKD. The source material was PBMCs or a T cell subset sorted from them (not recorded which). The TCR was taken from a man younger than 30 who had mild COVID-19 (a few samples of this study predate the infection). Cell type and time point are not known. The chain employs TRBV24-1 and TRBJ1-4, with TRBD1 matching over 7 bases. CDR3 amino acids: CATSEPQGGGEKLFF. CDR3 bases: TGTGCCACCAGTGAGCCGCAGGGGGGTGGAGAAAAACTGTTTTTT.